This T cell receptor beta chain is drawn from a study of T-cell memory formation after mild COVID-19. Study in general: TCR clusters were mostly donor specific.

This clonotype appeared a few times. Its target is not known. Study conclusions and caveats: Contracting CD4+ clones sat mainly in CM and EM; CD8+ in EMRA. Clones that contracted from day 15 to 85 had balanced CD4/CD8; later expanders were CD4+ biased.

CDR1 MNHNS and CDR2 SASEGT come from the germline V gene. The CDR3 extends over 16 amino acids. Trimming at V came to 3 bases and at J to 6 bases, leaving 11 bases not matched to a gene. It was 5'RACE with constant-segment primers that produced the TCR alpha and TCR beta cDNA libraries, which carried sample barcodes and UMIs. A single record per CDR3 protein comes from TCRdb applying MiXCR to the 5' RACE reads. The profile covers 360,000 or so distinct CDR3 sequences, with approximately 29% appearing a single time and roughly 14% taken by the ten largest. The clonotype originates from an adult woman who had mild COVID-19 (a few samples of this study predate the infection). Cell type and time point are not known. What was sequenced was PBMCs or a T cell subset sorted from them (not recorded which). The rearrangement uses TRBV6-1 and TRBJ2-3; TRBD2 matches at 8 bases. The CDR3 loop reads CASSEEDGGAKDTQYF. CDR3 nucleotides: TGTGCCAGCAGTGAGGAGGACGGGGGGGCCAAGGATACGCAGTATTTT.